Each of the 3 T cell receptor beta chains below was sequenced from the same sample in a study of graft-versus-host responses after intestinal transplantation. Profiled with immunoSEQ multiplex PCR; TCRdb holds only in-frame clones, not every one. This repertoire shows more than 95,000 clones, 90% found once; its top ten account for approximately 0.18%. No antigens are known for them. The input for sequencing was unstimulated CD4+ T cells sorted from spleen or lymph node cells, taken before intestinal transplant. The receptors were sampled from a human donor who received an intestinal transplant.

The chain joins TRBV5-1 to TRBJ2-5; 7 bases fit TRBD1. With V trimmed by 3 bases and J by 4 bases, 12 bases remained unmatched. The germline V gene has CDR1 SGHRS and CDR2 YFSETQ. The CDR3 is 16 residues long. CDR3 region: CASSSDLTGMGETQYF. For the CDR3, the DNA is TGCGCCAGCAGCTCTGATCTGACAGGGATGGGAGAGACCCAGTACTTC.

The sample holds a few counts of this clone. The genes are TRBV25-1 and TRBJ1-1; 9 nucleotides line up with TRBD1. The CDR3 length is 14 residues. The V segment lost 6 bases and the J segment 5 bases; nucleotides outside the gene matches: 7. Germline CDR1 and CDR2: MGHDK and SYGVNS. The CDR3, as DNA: TGTGCCAGCAGATCCGGGACAGGGAGGACTGAAGCTTTCTTT. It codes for CASRSGTGRTEAFF. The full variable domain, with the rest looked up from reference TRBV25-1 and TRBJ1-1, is EADIYQTPRYLVIGTGKKITLECSQTMGHDKMYWYQQDPGMELHLIHYSYGVNSTEKGDLSSESTVSRIRTEHFPLTLESARPSHTSQYLCASRSGTGRTEAFFGQGTRLTVV.

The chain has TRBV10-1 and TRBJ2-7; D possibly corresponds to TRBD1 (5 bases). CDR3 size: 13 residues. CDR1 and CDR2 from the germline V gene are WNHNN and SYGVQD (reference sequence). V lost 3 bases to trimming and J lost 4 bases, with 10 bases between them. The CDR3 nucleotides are TGCGCCAGCAGTGACGCCCCAGGGTACGAGCAGTACTTC. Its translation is CASSDAPGYEQYF.